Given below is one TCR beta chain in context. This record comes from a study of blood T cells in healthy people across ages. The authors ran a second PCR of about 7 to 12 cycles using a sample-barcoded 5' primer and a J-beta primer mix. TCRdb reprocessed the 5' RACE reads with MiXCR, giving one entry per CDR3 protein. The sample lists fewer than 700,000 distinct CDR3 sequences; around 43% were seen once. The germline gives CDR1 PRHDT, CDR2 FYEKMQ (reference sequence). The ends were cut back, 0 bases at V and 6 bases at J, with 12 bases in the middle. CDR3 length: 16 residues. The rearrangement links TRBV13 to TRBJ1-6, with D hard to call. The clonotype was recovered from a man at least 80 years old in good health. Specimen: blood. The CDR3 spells CASSLGRGRTNSPLHF. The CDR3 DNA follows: TGTGCCAGCAGCTTAGGCCGAGGGAGAACTAATTCACCCCTCCACTTT.